This TCR beta chain is drawn from a study of shared clonotypes between healthy human individuals (dated by TCRdb to about 2020). Study-level background: The cohort comprised a couple of women and three men aged 18 to 49 years. Blood TCR repertoires of a handful of healthy adults were deeply sequenced to estimate repertoire size and the extent of clonotype sharing between individuals. To increase sequencing depth and limit assay-specific biases, different laboratories used diverse techniques to prepare libraries and sequence TCR repertoires. For each donor, three plates each were used for CD4 naive and CD4 memory, two plates were used for CD8 naive, and one plate was used for CD8 memory. Each donor's leukapheresis produced roughly between roughly 0.85 and 9.5 billion PBMCs. Paper-wide results and their limitations: Incomplete sequencing was indicated by rarefaction of sorted-subset datasets, despite the large sequencing depth. Sampling was limited to blood, and TCR repertoires in tissue likely differ from TCR repertoires in blood. Across several donors, 5% to 6% of naive CD4, 3.5% of naive CD8, roughly 2.3% of memory CD4, and under 0.45% of memory CD8 clonotypes were shared. Pairwise subsampling indicated that sequencing depth was expected to affect the degree of clonotype sharing among donors. Naive subsets generally had larger estimated clonotype richness than memory subsets did. Because the study included only a small number of donors, the genetic and exposure-history diversity represented was limited. Clonotypes shared by all four sorted-subset donors showed higher generation probabilities than non-shared clonotypes.

The germline V end is reduced by 7 bases and the J end by 3 bases; junction bases left unmatched: 12. According to the germline V gene, CDR1 reads SNHLY and CDR2 reads FYNNEI. The CDR3 runs 15 amino acids, cysteine and phenylalanine included. The sequence is cut down to CDR3 DNA, 45 bases in frame from base 1. CD8 naive samples consisted of CD45RO-negative cells that were positively selected for CCR7, yielding a CD45RA+CCR7+ population without TemRA cells. The donors were healthy, HIV-negative adults with no recently reported acute infections or vaccinations. All donors were Caucasian adults living in Nashville, Tennessee, USA. After blood collection by leukapheresis, PBMCs were isolated using Ficoll-Histopaque density gradient centrifugation and then cryopreserved in the vapor phase of liquid nitrogen. Analytical flow cytometry was used to check the purity and quantity of each magnetically sorted T cell population. Genomic DNA was isolated from every sorted fraction and measured by UV absorbance on a Nanodrop 2000c.

Using the deep immunoSEQ assay, TCR CDR3 regions were amplified from genomic DNA by multiplex PCR. Extracted genomic DNA from each cell subset was distributed evenly across all wells of several immunoSEQ 96-well plates, and each plate was treated as a replicate. For sorted subsets, each replicate PCR was loaded with approximately 0.2 ug genomic DNA, equivalent to 30,000 or so T cell genomes. Purified libraries were quantified with a Qubit 3.0 fluorometer, sized on a Bioanalyzer 2100, and re-quantified with the KAPA Library Quantification kit. A separate single-read 150-cycle Illumina NextSeq 550 flow cell was used to sequence each immunoSEQ 96-well plate. In the paper's pipeline: The immunoSEQ output contained only junctional sequences without quality scores, so filtering could not match that applied to full-length reads. Sequences were annotated with PyIR, a Python wrapper for IgBLAST v1.9, using IMGT germline references to assign V/J genes and CDR3. Reads were removed for weak V/J assignments (E-value above 1e-6), missing CDR3, stop codons, out-of-frame junctions, or ambiguous translated residues. V3J clonotypes were defined as sequences sharing an identical inferred V gene, J gene, and CDR3 amino acid sequence. To compute the percentage overlap between repertoires, the number of shared unique clonotypes was divided by the size of the smaller repertoire. Repertoire richness was assessed with RTK rarefaction, the Chao1 estimator, and Recon v2.1 estimates of unobserved clonotypes. Generation probabilities for all TCRbeta clonotypes obtained by the gDNA method from a handful of donors were computed using OLGA. TCRdb mirrors the immuneACCESS table, restricted to in-frame sequences. Some clones are absent from its copies; in checked studies, under half trace to an unresolved V gene, and the reason for the others is unknown. The V and J calls and the clone size are those of that table, but D and trimming were determined from the DNA. The sample profile shows under 1 million clones; 96% of them were found once. Of the sample, roughly 0.23% is held by the ten largest clones.

On this clone: What antigen it recognizes has not been identified. Per-base qualities were not stored, and no clone one base away is much larger.

The V and J genes are TRBV2 and TRBJ2-7; 7 nucleotides in the junction match TRBD1. This sequence originates from a man aged 25 to 40 in good health. Sequencing input: naive CD8+ T cells sorted from blood. The cell subset or site label on this specimen signifies: CD45RA+CCR7+. The CDR3 sequence is CASNPIDRVGYEQYF. DNA sequence: TGTGCCAGCAATCCGATCGACAGGGTCGGCTACGAGCAGTACTTC.